The clone carrying this TCR beta chain appeared many times. Antigen unknown. This specimen belongs to a study of T-cell memory formation after mild COVID-19. General study results and limits: For contracting clones, CD4+ ones sat mainly in CM and EM, CD8+ in EMRA. Memory cells collected pre-infection included some clones that later responded, suggesting cross-reactive memory joined.

This CDR3 spans 13 amino acids. V was cut by 0 bases and J by 0 bases, with 3 bases left in between. Germline loops: CDR1 DFQATT, CDR2 SNEGSKA (reference sequence). 5'RACE primed at constant segments yielded TCR alpha and TCR beta cDNA libraries bearing sample barcodes and UMIs. TCRdb used MiXCR to reprocess the 5' RACE reads, holding one entry per CDR3 protein. Here the sample spans 300,000 or so distinct CDR3 sequences, 15% to 20% being singletons. The sequence was collected from a young man who had mild COVID-19 (a few samples of this study predate the infection). Cell type and time point are not known. The chain combines TRBV20-1 with TRBJ1-5; D remains unclear. Sequenced sample: PBMCs or a T cell subset sorted from them (not recorded which). The CDR3 sequence is CSAREDSNQPQHF. As DNA, the CDR3 is TGCAGTGCTAGAGAAGATAGCAATCAGCCCCAGCATTTT.